This T cell receptor beta chain originates from a study of monozygotic twins with inflammatory bowel disease. TCRdb reanalyzed the 5' RACE reads and collapses them to one entry per CDR3 protein, without DNA. This sample's table reports more than 300,000 distinct CDR3 sequences. The CDR3 spans 13 residues. The chain recombines TRBV21-1 with TRBJ1-2; absent DNA, TCRdb's TRBD1 call cannot be checked. TRBV21-1 is described as a pseudogene. This clonotype originated in a human donor with ulcerative colitis or Crohn's disease, or a healthy co-twin of an affected twin (not recorded which). Sequences were obtained from blood. CDR3 protein: CASTAKQGYGYTF.